This T cell receptor (beta chain) is drawn from a study of blood T cell repertoires in COVID-19. Study as a whole: Researchers got acute and convalescent COVID-19 samples from the United States, Italy and Spain. Sample material is recorded as cDNA or gDNA derived from T cells, B-cell-depleted T cells, or PBMCs.

CDR1 and CDR2 (germline): MNHEY, SVGAGI. The CDR3 consists of 14 residues. V lost 7 bases and J lost 5; bases outside the gene matches: 8. Original processing methods: Quantification of nucleated cells was approximated via reference gene primer amplification. TCRdb's copy holds only in-frame clones and misses some; the assay was immunoSEQ multiplex PCR. That table supplies the V and J calls and clone size; D and trimming were determined from the DNA. The top ten hold 7.5% to 9% of the sample, which has 60,000 to 80,000 clones, roughly 80% seen once. The sequencing sample was made of peripheral blood. The sequence was collected from a man aged 45-60 years with active COVID-19. The gene calls are TRBV6-5 and TRBJ1-1, with 9 bases identical to TRBD1. This CDR3 is CASIQGALRTEAFF. In nucleotides, the CDR3 is TGTGCCAGCATACAGGGGGCGCTTAGGACTGAAGCTTTCTTT.